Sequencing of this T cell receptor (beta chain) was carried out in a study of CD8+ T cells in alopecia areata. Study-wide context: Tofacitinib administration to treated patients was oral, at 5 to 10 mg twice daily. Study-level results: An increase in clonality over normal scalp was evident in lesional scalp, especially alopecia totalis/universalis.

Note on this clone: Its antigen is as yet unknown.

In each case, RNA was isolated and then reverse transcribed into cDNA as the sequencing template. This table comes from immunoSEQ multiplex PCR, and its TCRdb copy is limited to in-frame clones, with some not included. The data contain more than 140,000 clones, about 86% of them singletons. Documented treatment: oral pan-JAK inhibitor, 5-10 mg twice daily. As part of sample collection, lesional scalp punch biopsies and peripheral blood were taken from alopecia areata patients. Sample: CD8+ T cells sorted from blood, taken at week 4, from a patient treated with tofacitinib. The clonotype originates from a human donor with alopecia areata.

The CDR3 DNA is TGTGCCAGCAGCTTAGTGACAGGGGACTCACAAGAGACCCAGTACTTC. Translated: CASSLVTGDSQETQYF. The chain joins TRBV7-3 to TRBJ2-5; TRBD1 matches 8 bases. Trimming at V came to 2 bases and at J to 2 bases, leaving 7 bases not matched to a gene. Looked up from germline, CDR1 is SGHTA and CDR2 is FQGTGA. This CDR3 comprises 16 residues.